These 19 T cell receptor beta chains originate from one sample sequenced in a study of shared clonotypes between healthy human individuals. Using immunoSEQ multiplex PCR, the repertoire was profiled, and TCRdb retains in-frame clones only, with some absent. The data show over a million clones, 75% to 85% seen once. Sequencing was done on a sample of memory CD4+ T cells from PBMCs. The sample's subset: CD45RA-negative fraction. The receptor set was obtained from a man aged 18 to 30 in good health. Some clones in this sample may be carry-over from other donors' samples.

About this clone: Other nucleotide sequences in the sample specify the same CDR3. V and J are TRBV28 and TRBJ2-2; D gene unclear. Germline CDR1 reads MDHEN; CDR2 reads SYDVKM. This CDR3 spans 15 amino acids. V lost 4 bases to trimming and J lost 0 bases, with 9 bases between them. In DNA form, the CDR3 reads TGTGCCAGCAGTTCCCGGGTGTCGAACACCGGGGAGCTGTTTTTT. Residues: CASSSRVSNTGELFF.

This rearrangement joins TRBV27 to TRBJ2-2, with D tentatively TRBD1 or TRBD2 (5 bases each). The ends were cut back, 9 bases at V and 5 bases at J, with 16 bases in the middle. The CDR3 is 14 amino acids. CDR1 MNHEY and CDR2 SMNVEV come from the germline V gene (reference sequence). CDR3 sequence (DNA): TGTGCCAGTTCCCGGGACGTCGGGACCGGGGAGCTGTTTTTT. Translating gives CASSRDVGTGELFF.

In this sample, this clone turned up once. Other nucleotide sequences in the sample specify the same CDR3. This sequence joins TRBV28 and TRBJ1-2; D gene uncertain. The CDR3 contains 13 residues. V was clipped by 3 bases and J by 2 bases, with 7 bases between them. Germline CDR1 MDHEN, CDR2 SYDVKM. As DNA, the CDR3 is TGTGCCAGCAGTTTCGGGCAAAACTATGGCTACACCTTC. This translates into CASSFGQNYGYTF.

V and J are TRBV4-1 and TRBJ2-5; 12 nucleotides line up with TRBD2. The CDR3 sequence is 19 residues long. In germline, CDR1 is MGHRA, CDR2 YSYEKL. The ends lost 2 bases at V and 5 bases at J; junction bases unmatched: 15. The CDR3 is CASSQRLAGGNDLRETQYF. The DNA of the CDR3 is TGCGCCAGCAGCCAACGGCTAGCGGGAGGGAACGATTTAAGGGAGACCCAGTACTTC.

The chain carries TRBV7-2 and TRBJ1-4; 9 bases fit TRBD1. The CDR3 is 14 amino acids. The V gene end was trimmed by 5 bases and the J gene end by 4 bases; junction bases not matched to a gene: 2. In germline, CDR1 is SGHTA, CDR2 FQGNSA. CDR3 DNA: TGTGCCAGCAGCCAGGACAGGGGTAATGAAAAACTGTTTTTT. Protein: CASSQDRGNEKLFF.

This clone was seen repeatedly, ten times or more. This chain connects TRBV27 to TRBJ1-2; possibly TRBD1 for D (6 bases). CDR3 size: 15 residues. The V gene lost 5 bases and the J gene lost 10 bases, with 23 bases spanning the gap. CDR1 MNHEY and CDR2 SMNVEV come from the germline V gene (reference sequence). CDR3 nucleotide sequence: TGTGCCAGCAGTCCCAATCCGGGACACCAGTTAGTCTACACCTTC. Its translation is CASSPNPGHQLVYTF.

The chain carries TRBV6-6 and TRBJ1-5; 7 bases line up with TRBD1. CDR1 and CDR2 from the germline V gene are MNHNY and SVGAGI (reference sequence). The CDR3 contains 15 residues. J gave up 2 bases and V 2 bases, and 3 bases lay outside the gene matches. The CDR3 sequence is CASSYRDSGNQPQHF. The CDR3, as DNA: TGTGCCAGCAGTTACCGGGACAGTGGCAATCAGCCCCAGCATTTT.

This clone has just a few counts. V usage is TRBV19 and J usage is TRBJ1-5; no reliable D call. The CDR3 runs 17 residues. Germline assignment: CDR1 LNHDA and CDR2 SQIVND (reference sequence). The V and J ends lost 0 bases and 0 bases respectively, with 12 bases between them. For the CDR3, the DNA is TGTGCCAGTAGTATAGATGGTCGTCGGATTAGCAATCAGCCCCAGCATTTT. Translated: CASSIDGRRISNQPQHF. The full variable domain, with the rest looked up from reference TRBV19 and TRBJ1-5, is DGGITQSPKYLFRKEGQNVTLSCEQNLNHDAMYWYRQDPGQGLRLIYYSQIVNDFQKGDIAEGYSVSREKKESFPLTVTSAQKNPTAFYLCASSIDGRRISNQPQHFGDGTRLSIL.

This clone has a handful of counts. The CDR3 sequence is CASSKLAGSYNEQFF. Written as DNA, the CDR3 is TGCGCCAGCAGTAAACTAGCGGGATCCTACAATGAGCAGTTCTTC. The rearrangement joins TRBV5-1 to TRBJ2-1; 10 bases are a match to TRBD2. Germline CDR1 reads SGHRS; CDR2 reads YFSETQ. The CDR3 has 15 amino acids. V lost 5 bases, J lost 1 base, and 3 bases stayed unmatched. The entire variable domain, with the rest obtained from reference TRBV5-1 and TRBJ2-1, is as follows: KAGVTQTPRYLIKTRGQQVTLSCSPISGHRSVSWYQQTPGQGLQFLFEYFSETQRNKGNFPGRFSGRQFSNSRSEMNVSTLELGDSALYLCASSKLAGSYNEQFFGPGTRLTVL.

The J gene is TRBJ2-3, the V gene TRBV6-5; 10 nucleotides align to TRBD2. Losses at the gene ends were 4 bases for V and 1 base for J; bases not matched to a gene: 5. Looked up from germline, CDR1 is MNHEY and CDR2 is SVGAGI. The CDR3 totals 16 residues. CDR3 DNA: TGTGCCAGCAGTTCACTAGCGGGGAGAGGCACAGATACGCAGTATTTT. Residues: CASSSLAGRGTDTQYF.

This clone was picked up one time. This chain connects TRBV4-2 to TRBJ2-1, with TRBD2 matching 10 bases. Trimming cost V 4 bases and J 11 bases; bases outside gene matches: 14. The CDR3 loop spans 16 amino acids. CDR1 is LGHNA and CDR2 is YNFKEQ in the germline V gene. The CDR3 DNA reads TGTGCCAGCAGCCGTTGGTCAGGACTAGCGGATCCACAGCAGTTCTTC. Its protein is CASSRWSGLADPQQFF.

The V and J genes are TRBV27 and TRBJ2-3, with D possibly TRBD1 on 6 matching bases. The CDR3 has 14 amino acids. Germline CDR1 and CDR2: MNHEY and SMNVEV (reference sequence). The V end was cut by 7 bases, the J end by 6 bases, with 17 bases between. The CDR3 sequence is CASNPQGSYDTQYF. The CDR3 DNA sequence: TGTGCCAGCAACCCACAGGGTAGTTACGATACGCAGTATTTT.

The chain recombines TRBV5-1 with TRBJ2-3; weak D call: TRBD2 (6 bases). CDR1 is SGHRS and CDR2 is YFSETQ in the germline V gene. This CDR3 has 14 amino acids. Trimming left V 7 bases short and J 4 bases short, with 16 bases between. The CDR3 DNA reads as TGCGCCAGCGGGGGACTTTCAACGGCAGATACGCAGTATTTT. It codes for CASGGLSTADTQYF.

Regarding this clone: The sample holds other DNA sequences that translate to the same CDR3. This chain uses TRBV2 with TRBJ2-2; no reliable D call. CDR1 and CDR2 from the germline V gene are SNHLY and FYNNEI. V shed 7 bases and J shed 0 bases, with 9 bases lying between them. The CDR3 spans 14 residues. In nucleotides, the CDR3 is TGTGCCAGCAATGGCGGCACGAACACCGGGGAGCTGTTTTTT. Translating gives CASNGGTNTGELFF.

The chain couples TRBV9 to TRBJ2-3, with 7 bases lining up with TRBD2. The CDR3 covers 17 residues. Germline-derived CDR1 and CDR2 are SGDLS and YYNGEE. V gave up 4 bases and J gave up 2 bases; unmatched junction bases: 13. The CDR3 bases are TGTGCCAGCAGCACCGAGTGGGCTAGCGGTCCCACAGATACGCAGTATTTT. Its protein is CASSTEWASGPTDTQYF.

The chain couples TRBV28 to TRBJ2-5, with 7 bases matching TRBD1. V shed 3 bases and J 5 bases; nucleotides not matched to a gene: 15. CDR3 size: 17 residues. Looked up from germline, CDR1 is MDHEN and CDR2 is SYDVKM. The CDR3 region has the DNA TGTGCCAGCAGTTTCGCTGGGGCTCAGGGGGAAGTGGAGACCCAGTACTTC. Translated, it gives CASSFAGAQGEVETQYF.

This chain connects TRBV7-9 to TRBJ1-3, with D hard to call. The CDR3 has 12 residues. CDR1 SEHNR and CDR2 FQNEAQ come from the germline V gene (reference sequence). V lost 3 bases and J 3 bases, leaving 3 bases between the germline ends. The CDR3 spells CASSFYGNTIYF. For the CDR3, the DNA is TGTGCCAGCAGCTTTTATGGAAACACCATATATTTT.

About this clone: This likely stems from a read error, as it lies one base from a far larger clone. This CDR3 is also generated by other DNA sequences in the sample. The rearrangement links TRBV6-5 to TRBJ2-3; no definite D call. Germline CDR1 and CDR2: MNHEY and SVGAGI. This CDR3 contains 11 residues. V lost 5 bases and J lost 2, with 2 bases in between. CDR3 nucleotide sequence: TGTGCCAGCAGTGACACAGATACGCAGTATTTT. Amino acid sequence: CASSDTDTQYF.

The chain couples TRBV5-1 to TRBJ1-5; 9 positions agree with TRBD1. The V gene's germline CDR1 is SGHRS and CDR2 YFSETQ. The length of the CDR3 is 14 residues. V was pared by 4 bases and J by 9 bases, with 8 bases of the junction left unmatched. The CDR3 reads CASSLRTGVGPQHF. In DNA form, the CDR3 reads TGCGCCAGCAGCCTGCGGACAGGGGTAGGGCCCCAGCATTTT.